These T cell receptor beta chains were read from a single sample in a study of T cell responses to AZD1222 COVID-19 vaccine. The assay was immunoSEQ multiplex PCR, and TCRdb's table has in-frame clones only and misses some. The sample records 170,000 or so clones, 90% being singletons. This material consisted of peripheral blood, taken on day 0 of AZD1222 vaccination. Receptors were obtained from an adult in good health. CDR3s include the opening cysteine and the closing phenylalanine or tryptophan. The order of the fields is CDR3 DNA, CDR3 protein, J gene, D gene, V gene, clone size. D genes are given only for firm matches. Clone sizes are given selectively: once, few, many, or a class where the clone is expanded.

CDR3 DNA: TGCGCCAGCAGTGAGGATGAGGGGGCGGGTTATGGCTACACCTTC; CDR3 protein: CASSEDEGAGYGYTF; J gene: TRBJ1-2; D gene: TRBD1; V gene: TRBV10-2; clone size: few
CDR3 DNA: TGTGCCAGCTCACCACGAACAGGGACGCTCTCTGGAAACACCATATATTTT; CDR3 protein: CASSPRTGTLSGNTIYF; J gene: TRBJ1-3; D gene: .; V gene: TRBV18; clone size: .
CDR3 DNA: TGTGCCAGCCGAAAGGGGCAGTCCTCCTACGAGCAGTACTTC; CDR3 protein: CASRKGQSSYEQYF; J gene: TRBJ2-7; D gene: .; V gene: TRBV6-5; clone size: .
CDR3 DNA: TGTGCCATCAGCCCGGGCGTAAGTGCAACTAATGAAAAACTGTTTTTT; CDR3 protein: CAISPGVSATNEKLFF; J gene: TRBJ1-4; D gene: .; V gene: TRBV10-3; clone size: .
CDR3 DNA: TGTGCCAGCAGTCCCCAGACAGGGGTGGGCACTGAAGCTTTCTTT; CDR3 protein: CASSPQTGVGTEAFF; J gene: TRBJ1-1; D gene: TRBD1; V gene: TRBV28; clone size: .
CDR3 DNA: TGTGCCAGCAGTCCGTCGGGGGGCTCCTACGAGCAGTACTTC; CDR3 protein: CASSPSGGSYEQYF; J gene: TRBJ2-7; D gene: TRBD2; V gene: TRBV27; clone size: .
CDR3 DNA: TGTGCCTGGAGTGTACGCGAGACCCAGTACTTC; CDR3 protein: CAWSVRETQYF; J gene: TRBJ2-5; D gene: .; V gene: TRBV30; clone size: .
CDR3 DNA: TGTGCCAGCAGTTCATCCGGGACAGTTCAACTCTATGGCTACACCTTC; CDR3 protein: CASSSSGTVQLYGYTF; J gene: TRBJ1-2; D gene: TRBD1; V gene: TRBV27; clone size: .
CDR3 DNA: TGTGCCAGTAGTATCACAGGGGGCACAGATACGCAGTATTTT; CDR3 protein: CASSITGGTDTQYF; J gene: TRBJ2-3; D gene: TRBD1; V gene: TRBV19; clone size: .
CDR3 DNA: TGTGCCAGCAGCTCCGACGTTCAAGAGACCCAGTACTTC; CDR3 protein: CASSSDVQETQYF; J gene: TRBJ2-5; D gene: .; V gene: TRBV5-4; clone size: .
CDR3 DNA: TGTGCCAGCAGTGAAGCGCCTGGGGGGGGCACTGAAGCTTTCTTT; CDR3 protein: CASSEAPGGGTEAFF; J gene: TRBJ1-1; D gene: .; V gene: TRBV2; clone size: .
CDR3 DNA: TGTGCCAGCAGCCCTTACCCAGGGGGTACGAACACTGAAGCTTTCTTT; CDR3 protein: CASSPYPGGTNTEAFF; J gene: TRBJ1-1; D gene: TRBD1; V gene: TRBV7-3; clone size: .
CDR3 DNA: TGTGCCAGCAGTTTGCTAGAAAGTCGGACCGGGGAGCTGTTTTTT; CDR3 protein: CASSLLESRTGELFF; J gene: TRBJ2-2; D gene: .; V gene: TRBV28; clone size: .
CDR3 DNA: TGTGCCAGCAGCCCGGACAGGGTCGACACCGGGGAGCTGTTTTTT; CDR3 protein: CASSPDRVDTGELFF; J gene: TRBJ2-2; D gene: TRBD1; V gene: TRBV11-3; clone size: .
CDR3 DNA: TGTGCCAGCAGTGAATATGGGGTGGGTCAGCCCCAGCATTTT; CDR3 protein: CASSEYGVGQPQHF; J gene: TRBJ1-5; D gene: .; V gene: TRBV6-1; clone size: .
CDR3 DNA: TGTGCCAGCAGCAAAGGCAGGGGGCGCGTTTCCCATGAGCAGTTCTTC; CDR3 protein: CASSKGRGRVSHEQFF; J gene: TRBJ2-1; D gene: .; V gene: TRBV21-1; clone size: .
CDR3 DNA: TGTGCCAGTTCTCTAAGGACAGATCGTTATGGCTACACCTTC; CDR3 protein: CASSLRTDRYGYTF; J gene: TRBJ1-2; D gene: .; V gene: TRBV2; clone size: .
CDR3 DNA: TGTGCCAGCAGTTGGGACACTAGCAATCAGCCCCAGCATTTT; CDR3 protein: CASSWDTSNQPQHF; J gene: TRBJ1-5; D gene: .; V gene: TRBV7-8; clone size: .
CDR3 DNA: TGTGCCAGCAGCCGGGCGGGGGCCAACACCGGGGAGCTGTTTTTT; CDR3 protein: CASSRAGANTGELFF; J gene: TRBJ2-2; D gene: .; V gene: TRBV3-1/TRBV3-2; clone size: .
CDR3 DNA: TGTGCCGTAAGGGGAGGGGAGGAGAGGATGAACACTGAAGCTTTCTTT; CDR3 protein: CAVRGGEERMNTEAFF; J gene: TRBJ1-1; D gene: .; V gene: TRBV7-9; clone size: .
CDR3 DNA: TGTGCCAGCATTCCTCGAAGGGGGGGCTACACCTTC; CDR3 protein: CASIPRRGGYTF; J gene: TRBJ1-2; D gene: .; V gene: TRBV28; clone size: .
CDR3 DNA: TGTGCCAGCAGTCCCGGGTCTAGCCGGGAGACCCAGTACTTC; CDR3 protein: CASSPGSSRETQYF; J gene: TRBJ2-5; D gene: .; V gene: TRBV6-2/TRBV6-3; clone size: .